This T cell receptor (beta chain) originates from a study of T-cell memory formation after mild COVID-19. Across the study: Among the donors, TCR clusters were largely specific to each donor.

CDR3 length: 14 amino acids. J lost 3 bases, V lost 5 bases, and 3 bases had no gene match. Germline loops: CDR1 SGHAT, CDR2 FQNNGV. This clonotype has a count of ten or more. What it binds is unknown. TCR alpha and TCR beta cDNA libraries carrying sample barcodes and UMIs were produced by 5'RACE using constant-segment primers. TCRdb redid the calling of the 5' RACE reads with MiXCR, one entry per CDR3 protein. The sample lists 500,000 to 550,000 distinct CDR3 sequences; 20% were seen once. Study-wide points: That cross-reactive memory joined was suggested by some responding clones appearing in pre-infection memory. Whereas later expanders leaned CD4+, clones contracting day 15 to 85 showed a balanced CD4/CD8 makeup.

The sample consisted of PBMCs or a T cell subset sorted from them (not recorded which). The chain combines TRBV11-2 with TRBJ2-7; 11 nucleotides line up with TRBD1. The clonotype comes from an adult woman who had mild COVID-19 (a few samples of this study predate the infection). Cell type and time point are not known. CDR3 region: CASSAGTGGYEQYF. For the CDR3, the DNA is TGTGCCAGCAGCGCCGGGACAGGGGGCTACGAGCAGTACTTC.